This TCR beta chain is drawn from a study of identical twins. Among all donors, each was a healthy Caucasian. Addition of a universal primer site occurred through template switching, and cDNA carried unique molecular identifiers. Via MiXCR, TCRdb re-called the 5' RACE reads, giving one row per CDR3 protein. Of 350,000 to 600,000 distinct CDR3 sequences listed, 13% to 15% are singletons. These data also featured in a second study, about yellow fever vaccine responses in identical twins.

The source material was CD4+ T cells sorted from blood. The TCR originated in a woman in her late teens or twenties in good health.

The CDR3 nucleotides read TGCGCCAGCAGCTTGGTTAGCGGGAGAACCGGGGAGCTGTTTTTT. Translating gives CASSLVSGRTGELFF. The chain joins TRBV5-1 to TRBJ2-2; 9 nucleotides agree with TRBD2. The CDR3 covers 15 residues. CDR1 is SGHRS, CDR2 YFSETQ, per germline. The ends lost 0 bases at V and 5 bases at J; junction bases unmatched: 2. Supplemented by reference TRBV5-1 and TRBJ2-2, the full variable domain reads KAGVTQTPRYLIKTRGQQVTLSCSPISGHRSVSWYQQTPGQGLQFLFEYFSETQRNKGNFPGRFSGRQFSNSRSEMNVSTLELGDSALYLCASSLVSGRTGELFFGEGSRLTVL.